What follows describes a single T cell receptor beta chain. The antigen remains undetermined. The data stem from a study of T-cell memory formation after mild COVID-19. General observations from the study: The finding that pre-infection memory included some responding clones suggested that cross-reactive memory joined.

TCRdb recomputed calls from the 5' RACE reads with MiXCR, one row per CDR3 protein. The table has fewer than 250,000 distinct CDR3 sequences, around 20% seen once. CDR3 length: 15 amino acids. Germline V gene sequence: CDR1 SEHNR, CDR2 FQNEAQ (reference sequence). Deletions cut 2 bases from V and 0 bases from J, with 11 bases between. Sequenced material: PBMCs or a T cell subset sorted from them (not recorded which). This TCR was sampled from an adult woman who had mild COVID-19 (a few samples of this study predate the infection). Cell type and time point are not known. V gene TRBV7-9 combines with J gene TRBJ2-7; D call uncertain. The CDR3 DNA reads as TGTGCCAGCAGCTTAAAGTCTTCGAGCTCCTACGAGCAGTACTTC. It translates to CASSLKSSSSYEQYF.